Each of the 5 T cell receptor beta chains below was sequenced from the same sample in a study of OX40 agonist ivuxolimab in advanced cancers. Method: immunoSEQ multiplex PCR; TCRdb's copy keeps in-frame clones and lacks some. The data show 75,000 to 100,000 clones, roughly 90% seen once. The starting material was CD4+ or CD8+ T cells sorted from blood, obtained in a trial of the OX40 agonist ivuxolimab. The receptor source for this set is an adult with an advanced solid tumor such as melanoma, head and neck, liver or kidney cancer.

V and J are TRBV7-2 and TRBJ2-3, with 9 bases identical to TRBD2. Looked up from germline, CDR1 is SGHTA and CDR2 is FQGNSA. The CDR3 covers 14 residues. The V and J ends lost 4 bases and 4 bases, in that order; junction bases with no gene match: 3. The CDR3 reads CASSSGLAPDTQYF. The CDR3 coding sequence is TGTGCCAGCAGCTCGGGACTAGCCCCAGATACGCAGTATTTT.

There are a few counts of this clone. The chain joins TRBV7-2 to TRBJ1-2, with 12 bases matching TRBD1. The CDR3 is made up of 16 amino acids. The ends lost 0 bases at V and 6 bases at J; junction bases unmatched: 5. CDR1 and CDR2 from the germline V gene are SGHTA and FQGNSA. The CDR3 here is CASSLAGDRGRDGYTF. Here the CDR3 DNA reads TGTGCCAGCAGCTTAGCGGGGGACAGGGGGCGGGATGGCTACACCTTC.

The chain couples TRBV27 to TRBJ2-3, with TRBD2 matching 12 bases. V was clipped by 5 bases and J by 2 bases; unmatched bases: 8. The germline CDR1 and CDR2 sequences are MNHEY and SMNVEV (reference sequence). The CDR3 is made up of 17 amino acids. The CDR3 coding sequence is TGTGCCAGCAGTCAACTAGCGGGAGGTTGGGTCACAGATACGCAGTATTTT. Protein product: CASSQLAGGWVTDTQYF.

The chain carries TRBV5-1 and TRBJ1-2, with 12 bases identical to TRBD1. This CDR3 has 16 residues. Germline V gene data show CDR1 as SGHRS and CDR2 as YFSETQ. The ends lost 1 base at V and 4 bases at J; junction bases unmatched: 5. CDR3 sequence reads: CASSLTGQGAFYGYTF. CDR3 in DNA: TGCGCCAGCAGCTTGACGGGACAGGGGGCATTCTATGGCTACACCTTC.

The V and J genes are TRBV5-4 and TRBJ2-3; 9 bases match TRBD2. CDR1 is SGHNT and CDR2 is YYREEE in the germline V gene (reference sequence). The CDR3 has 16 amino acids. Unmatched junction bases numbered 7, after V lost 4 bases and J lost 1 base. The CDR3 is CASSLTSGARTDTQYF. CDR3 sequence (DNA): TGTGCCAGCAGCCTGACTAGCGGAGCACGCACAGATACGCAGTATTTT. Supplemented by reference TRBV5-4 and TRBJ2-3, the full variable domain reads ETGVTQSPTHLIKTRGQQVTLRCSSQSGHNTVSWYQQALGQGPQFIFQYYREEENGRGNFPPRFSGLQFPNYSSELNVNALELDDSALYLCASSLTSGARTDTQYFGPGTRLTVL.